The 6 T cell receptor beta chains listed next were all sequenced from one sample in a study of CDR3 diversity in severe acne. TCRdb passed the PCR reads through MiXCR, listing each CDR3 protein once. The sample has about 85,000 distinct CDR3 sequences, about half seen once. Material: blood. These receptors all stem from a male donor in good health, serving as a control.

In its sample, this clonotype was seen many times. The rearrangement uses TRBV28 and TRBJ2-1; TRBD1 aligns across 7 bases. This CDR3 spans 13 amino acids. After removal of 9 bases from V and 8 bases from J, the junction contained 10 bases not matched to a gene. Per germline, CDR1 MDHEN and CDR2 SYDVKM. The CDR3 sequence is CARREQGMDEQFF. The CDR3 DNA sequence: TGTGCCAGGCGAGAACAGGGGATGGATGAGCAGTTCTTC.

The chain joins TRBV14 to TRBJ2-7; the D call may be TRBD1 or TRBD2 (6 bases each). The CDR3 is made up of 15 amino acids. Germline lookup yields CDR1 SGHDN and CDR2 FVKESK. The V gene lost 0 bases and the J gene lost 6 bases, with 15 bases spanning the gap. CDR3 in DNA: TGTGCCAGCAGCCAAGATCCCCAGGGGACTTCCGAGCAGTACTTC. As protein: CASSQDPQGTSEQYF.

This clonotype showed up many times. V gene TRBV18 combines with J gene TRBJ2-7; D unresolved. The CDR3 contains 13 residues. Germline V CDR1 and CDR2: KGHSH, LQKENI. The V and J ends lost 2 bases and 0 bases respectively, with 5 bases between them. CDR3 DNA sequence: TGTGCCAGCTCACCAAAAAGCTCCTACGAGCAGTACTTC. Amino acid sequence: CASSPKSSYEQYF.

By frequency in the sample, this clonotype is medium-sized (0.01 to 0.1%). The chain recombines TRBV10-3 with TRBJ2-7, with 7 bases matching TRBD2. The junction had 4 bases not matched to a gene; V was cut back by 4 bases and J by 1 base. Germline CDR1 ENHRY, CDR2 SYGVKD. The CDR3 spans 14 residues. CDR3 nucleotide sequence: TGTGCCATCAGTGGGACTAGTGAGTCCTACGAGCAGTACTTC. Its protein is CAISGTSESYEQYF.

As regards this clonotype: One end of the junction does not line up with germline, which may come from a read error. The chain employs TRBV10-1 and TRBJ2-2; a possible D gene is TRBD2 (5 bases). Germline loops: CDR1 WNHNN, CDR2 SYGVQD (reference sequence). The CDR3 is 14 residues long. In nucleotides, the CDR3 is TGTGCCAGCAGCCGCGACGGGGACACCGGGGAGCTGTTTTTT. Its translation is CASSRDGDTGELFF.

This clonotype was seen at least ten times. J is TRBJ1-1 and V is TRBV9; D remains unclear. From germline, CDR1 is SGDLS and CDR2 YYNGEE. CDR3 length equals 14 residues. The V end lost 4 bases, the J end lost 11 bases, and 21 bases lay between the germline ends. CDR3 bases: TGTGCCAGCAGCAGTACCCCGGACCAAAGGGAGGCTTTCTTT. It is translated as CASSSTPDQREAFF.